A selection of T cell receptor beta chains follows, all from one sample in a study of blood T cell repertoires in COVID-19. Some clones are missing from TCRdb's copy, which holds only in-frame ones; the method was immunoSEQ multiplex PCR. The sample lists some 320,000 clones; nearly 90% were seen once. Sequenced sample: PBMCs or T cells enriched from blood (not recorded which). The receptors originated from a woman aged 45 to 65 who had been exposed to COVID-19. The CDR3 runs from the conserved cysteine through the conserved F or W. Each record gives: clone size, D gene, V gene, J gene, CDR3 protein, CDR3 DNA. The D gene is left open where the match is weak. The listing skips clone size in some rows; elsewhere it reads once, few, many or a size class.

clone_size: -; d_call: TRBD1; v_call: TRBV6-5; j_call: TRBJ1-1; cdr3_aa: CASSSPRQGDTEAFF; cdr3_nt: TGTGCCAGCAGCAGCCCGCGGCAGGGGGACACTGAAGCTTTCTTT
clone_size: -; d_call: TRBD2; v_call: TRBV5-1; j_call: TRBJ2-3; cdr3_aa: CASSLGLAGTDTQYF; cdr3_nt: TGCGCCAGCAGCTTGGGACTAGCAGGCACAGATACGCAGTATTTT
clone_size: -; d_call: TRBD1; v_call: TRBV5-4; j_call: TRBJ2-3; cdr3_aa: CASRDRVSPDTQYF; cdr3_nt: TGTGCCAGCAGAGACAGGGTAAGTCCAGATACGCAGTATTTT
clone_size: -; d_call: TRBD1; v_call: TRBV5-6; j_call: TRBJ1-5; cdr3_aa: CASSLWTGPANQPQHF; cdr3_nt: TGTGCCAGCAGCTTGTGGACAGGACCAGCAAATCAGCCCCAGCATTTT
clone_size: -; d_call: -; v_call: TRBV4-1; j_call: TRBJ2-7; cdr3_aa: CASSATPGYSYEQYF; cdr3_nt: TGCGCCAGCAGCGCGACCCCCGGGTACTCCTACGAGCAGTACTTC
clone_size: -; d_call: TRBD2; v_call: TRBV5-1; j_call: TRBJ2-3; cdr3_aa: CASSSGLAGSLRDTQYF; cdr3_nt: TGCGCCAGCAGCTCAGGACTAGCGGGGTCCTTAAGGGATACGCAGTATTTT
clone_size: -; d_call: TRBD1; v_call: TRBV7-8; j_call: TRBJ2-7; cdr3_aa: CASSAGTGGYEQYF; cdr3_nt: TGTGCCAGCAGCGCTGGGACAGGGGGCTACGAGCAGTACTTC
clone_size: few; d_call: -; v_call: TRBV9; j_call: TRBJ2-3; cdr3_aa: CASSVVARSTDTQYF; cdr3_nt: TGTGCCAGCAGCGTAGTGGCCCGAAGCACAGATACGCAGTATTTT
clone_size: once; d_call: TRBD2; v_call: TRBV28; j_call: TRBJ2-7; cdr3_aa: CASSSGGAQFDEQYF; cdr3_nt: TGTGCCAGCAGTTCCGGGGGGGCCCAGTTCGACGAGCAGTACTTC
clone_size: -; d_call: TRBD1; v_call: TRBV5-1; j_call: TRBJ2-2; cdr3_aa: CASSVGQAGSGELFF; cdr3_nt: TGCGCCAGCAGCGTGGGACAGGCGGGTTCCGGGGAGCTGTTTTTT
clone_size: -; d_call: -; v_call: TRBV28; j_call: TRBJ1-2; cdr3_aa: CASRTPGLQSGERYTF; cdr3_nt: TGTGCCAGCAGGACTCCGGGACTTCAAAGCGGAGAGCGCTACACCTTC
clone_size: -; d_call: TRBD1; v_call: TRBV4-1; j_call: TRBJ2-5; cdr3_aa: CASRPNRGQETQYF; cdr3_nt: TGCGCCAGCAGACCCAACAGGGGACAAGAGACCCAGTACTTC
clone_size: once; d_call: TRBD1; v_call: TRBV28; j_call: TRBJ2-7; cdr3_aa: CASRPGQANYEQYF; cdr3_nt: TGTGCCAGCAGACCGGGACAGGCGAACTACGAGCAGTACTTC
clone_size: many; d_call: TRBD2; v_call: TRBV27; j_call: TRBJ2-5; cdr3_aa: CASSRTGAGGTQYF; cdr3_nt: TGTGCCAGCAGCCGCACGGGGGCGGGAGGGACCCAGTACTTC
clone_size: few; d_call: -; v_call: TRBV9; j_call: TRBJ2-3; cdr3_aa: CASSLGGMLTDTQYF; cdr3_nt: TGTGCCAGCAGCCTTGGGGGGATGCTCACAGATACGCAGTATTTT
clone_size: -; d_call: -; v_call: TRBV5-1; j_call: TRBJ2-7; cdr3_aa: CASSLVGQSSYEQYF; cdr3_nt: TGCGCCAGCAGCTTGGTAGGACAATCATCCTACGAGCAGTACTTC
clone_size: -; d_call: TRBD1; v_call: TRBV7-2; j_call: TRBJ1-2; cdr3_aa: CASSLIHQTGTGFGYTF; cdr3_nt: TGTGCCAGCAGCTTGATTCATCAAACCGGGACAGGGTTTGGCTACACCTTC
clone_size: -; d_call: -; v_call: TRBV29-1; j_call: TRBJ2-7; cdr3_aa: CSVEDQASYEQYF; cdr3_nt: TGCAGCGTTGAAGATCAGGCTTCCTACGAGCAGTACTTC
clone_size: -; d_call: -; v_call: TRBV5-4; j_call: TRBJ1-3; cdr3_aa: CASSFTSGAGNTIYF; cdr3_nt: TGTGCCAGCAGCTTTACTTCAGGGGCTGGAAACACCATATATTTT
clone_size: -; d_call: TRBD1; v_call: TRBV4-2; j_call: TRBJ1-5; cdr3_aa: CASSRIDRDSNQPQHF; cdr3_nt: TGTGCCAGCAGCCGGATTGACAGGGATAGCAATCAGCCCCAGCATTTT
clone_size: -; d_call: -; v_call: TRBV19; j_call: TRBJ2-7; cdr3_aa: CASSIFSGSYEQYF; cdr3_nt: TGTGCCAGTAGTATTTTTAGCGGCTCCTACGAGCAGTACTTC
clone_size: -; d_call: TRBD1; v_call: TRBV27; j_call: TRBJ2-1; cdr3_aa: CASSLRTGPYNEQFF; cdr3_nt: TGTGCCAGCAGTCTACGGACAGGACCATACAATGAGCAGTTCTTC
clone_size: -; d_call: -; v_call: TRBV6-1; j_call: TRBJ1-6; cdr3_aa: CASSEGLPSSYNSPLHF; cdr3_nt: TGTGCCAGCAGTGAAGGCCTACCTAGCTCCTATAATTCACCCCTCCACTTT
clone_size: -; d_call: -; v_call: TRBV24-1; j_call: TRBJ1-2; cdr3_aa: CATSDLGGYGYTF; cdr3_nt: TGTGCCACCAGTGATTTGGGGGGGTATGGCTACACCTTC
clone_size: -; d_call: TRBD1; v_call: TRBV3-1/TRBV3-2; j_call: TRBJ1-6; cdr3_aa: CASSLGLGTGDSPLHF; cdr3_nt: TGTGCCAGCAGCCTCGGTCTCGGGACAGGCGATTCACCCCTCCACTTT
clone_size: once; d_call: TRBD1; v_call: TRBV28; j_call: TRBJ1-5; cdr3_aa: CASSLGQSNQPQHF; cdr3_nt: TGTGCCAGCAGTTTGGGACAGAGCAATCAGCCCCAGCATTTT
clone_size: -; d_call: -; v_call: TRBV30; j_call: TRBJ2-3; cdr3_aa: CAWRQGRDTQYF; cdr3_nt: TGTGCCTGGAGACAGGGGAGGGATACGCAGTATTTT
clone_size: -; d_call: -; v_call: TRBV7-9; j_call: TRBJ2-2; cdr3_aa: CASRPGRENTGELFF; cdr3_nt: TGTGCCAGCAGGCCGGGGCGGGAGAACACCGGGGAGCTGTTTTTT
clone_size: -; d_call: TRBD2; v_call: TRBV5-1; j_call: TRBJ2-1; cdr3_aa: CASSLTSGSKGNEQFF; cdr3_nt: TGCGCCAGCAGCTTAACTAGCGGGTCAAAGGGGAATGAGCAGTTCTTC
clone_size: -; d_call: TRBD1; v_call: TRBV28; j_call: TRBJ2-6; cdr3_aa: CASGTGAGANVLTF; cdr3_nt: TGTGCCAGCGGAACAGGGGCTGGGGCCAACGTCCTGACTTTC
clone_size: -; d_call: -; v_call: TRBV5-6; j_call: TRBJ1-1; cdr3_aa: CASSLAGNNGRIEAFF; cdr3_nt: TGTGCCAGCAGCTTGGCAGGAAACAACGGAAGAATTGAAGCTTTCTTT
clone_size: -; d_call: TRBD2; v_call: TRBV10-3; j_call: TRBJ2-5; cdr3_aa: CAISEGTSSQETQYF; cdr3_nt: TGTGCCATCAGTGAAGGGACTAGCAGCCAAGAGACCCAGTACTTC
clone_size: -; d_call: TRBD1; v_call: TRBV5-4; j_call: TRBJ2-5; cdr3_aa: CASSFDRGLQETQYF; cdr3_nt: TGTGCCAGCAGCTTCGACAGGGGCCTCCAAGAGACCCAGTACTTC
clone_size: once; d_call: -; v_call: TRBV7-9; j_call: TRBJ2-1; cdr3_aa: CASSLAPGPEQFF; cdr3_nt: TGTGCCAGCAGCTTAGCGCCGGGTCCTGAGCAGTTCTTC
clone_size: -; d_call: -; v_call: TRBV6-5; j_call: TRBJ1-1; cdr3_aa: CASIAQLSGTEAFF; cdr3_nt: TGTGCCAGCATAGCCCAATTAAGCGGGACTGAAGCTTTCTTT
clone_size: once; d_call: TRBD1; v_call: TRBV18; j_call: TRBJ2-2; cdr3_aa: CASSPQYVTGGTGELFF; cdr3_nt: TGTGCCAGCTCACCACAGTATGTGACAGGGGGCACCGGGGAGCTGTTTTTT
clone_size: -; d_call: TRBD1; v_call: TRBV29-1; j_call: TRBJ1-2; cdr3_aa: CSVEDRGVYGYTF; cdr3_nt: TGCAGCGTTGAAGACAGGGGGGTTTACGGCTACACCTTC
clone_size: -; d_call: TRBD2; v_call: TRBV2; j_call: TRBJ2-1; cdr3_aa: CASRRTTGGGEQFF; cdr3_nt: TGTGCCAGCAGGCGTACGACGGGGGGTGGGGAGCAGTTCTTC
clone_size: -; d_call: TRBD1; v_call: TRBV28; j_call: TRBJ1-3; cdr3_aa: CASLQGKAFGNTIYF; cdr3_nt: TGTGCCTCTCTACAGGGGAAGGCGTTTGGAAACACCATATATTTT
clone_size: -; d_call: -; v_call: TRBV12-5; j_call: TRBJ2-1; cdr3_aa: CASALGDIKSEQFF; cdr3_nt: TGTGCTAGTGCCCTGGGGGACATCAAATCGGAGCAGTTCTTC
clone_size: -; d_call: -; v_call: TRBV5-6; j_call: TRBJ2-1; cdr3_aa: CASSLMTGEQFF; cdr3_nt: TGTGCCAGCAGCTTGATGACGGGTGAGCAGTTCTTC
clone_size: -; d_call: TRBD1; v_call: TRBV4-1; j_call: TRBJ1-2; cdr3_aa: CASSLGTGTAGSRNYGYTF; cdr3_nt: TGCGCCAGCAGCCTAGGGACAGGGACAGCTGGTAGCAGGAACTATGGCTACACCTTC
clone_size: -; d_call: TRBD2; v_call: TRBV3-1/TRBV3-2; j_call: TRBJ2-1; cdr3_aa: CASSRGGSSYNEQFF; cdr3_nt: TGTGCCAGCAGCCGCGGGGGGAGCTCCTACAATGAGCAGTTCTTC
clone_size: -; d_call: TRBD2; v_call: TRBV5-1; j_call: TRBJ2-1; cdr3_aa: CASSNLAANEQFF; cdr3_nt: TGCGCCAGCAGCAATCTAGCGGCCAATGAGCAGTTCTTC
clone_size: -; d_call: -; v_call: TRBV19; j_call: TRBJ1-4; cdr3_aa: CASSTQGEKLFF; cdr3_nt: TGTGCCAGTAGTACCCAGGGAGAAAAACTGTTTTTT
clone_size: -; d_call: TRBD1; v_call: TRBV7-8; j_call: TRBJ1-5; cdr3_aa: CASSLKGAGQPQHF; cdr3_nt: TGTGCCAGCAGCTTAAAGGGGGCAGGTCAGCCCCAGCATTTT
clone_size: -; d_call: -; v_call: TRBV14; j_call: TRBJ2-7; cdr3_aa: CASSQVWGSGGVYEQYF; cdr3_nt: TGTGCCAGCAGCCAAGTTTGGGGGTCTGGGGGCGTCTACGAGCAGTACTTC
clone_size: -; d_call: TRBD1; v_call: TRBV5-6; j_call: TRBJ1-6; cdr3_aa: CASSFGQGEPLHF; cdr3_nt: TGTGCCAGCAGCTTCGGACAGGGAGAACCCCTCCACTTT
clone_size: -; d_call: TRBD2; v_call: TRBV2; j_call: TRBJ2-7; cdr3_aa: CASSQRGGKVSYEQYF; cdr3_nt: TGTGCCAGCAGTCAGCGGGGGGGCAAAGTCTCCTACGAGCAGTACTTC
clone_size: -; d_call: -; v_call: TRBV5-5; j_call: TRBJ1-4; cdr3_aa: CASSRGQVNEKLFF; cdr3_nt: TGTGCCAGCAGCCGGGGACAAGTTAATGAAAAACTGTTTTTT
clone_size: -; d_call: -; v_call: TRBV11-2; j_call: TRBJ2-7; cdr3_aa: CASSLAKGSSYEQYF; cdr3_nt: TGTGCCAGCAGCTTAGCAAAGGGGTCCTCCTACGAGCAGTACTTC
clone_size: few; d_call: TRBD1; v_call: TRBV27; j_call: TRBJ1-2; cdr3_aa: CASSDRGAVGYTF; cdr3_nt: TGTGCCAGCAGTGACAGGGGGGCGGTTGGCTACACCTTC
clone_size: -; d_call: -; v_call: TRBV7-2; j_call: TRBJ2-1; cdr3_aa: CASSFGVNEQFF; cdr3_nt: TGTGCCAGCAGCTTTGGAGTCAATGAGCAGTTCTTC